The 3 T cell receptor beta chains in this list originate from one sample, sequenced in a study of blood T cell repertoires in COVID-19. Produced via immunoSEQ multiplex PCR; TCRdb's table is partial and in-frame only. The profile shows tens of thousands of clones, approximately 87% of them singletons. Sequencing was performed on peripheral blood. The receptors here all came from a human donor in a cohort sampled during active COVID-19.

This clone showed up just a few times. The gene calls are TRBV5-1 and TRBJ1-1; no firm D call. Germline V gives CDR1 SGHRS, CDR2 YFSETQ. The CDR3 is 17 residues long. V gave up 4 bases and J gave up 0 bases, with 19 bases separating them. The CDR3 protein is CASSRGIGRFMNTEAFF. In DNA, the CDR3 is TGCGCCAGCAGCCGCGGGATAGGGAGGTTCATGAACACTGAAGCTTTCTTT.

The sample holds one count of this clone. V gene TRBV5-1 combines with J gene TRBJ2-3, with a weak D call TRBD1 (6 bases). The germline V gene has CDR1 SGHRS and CDR2 YFSETQ. The CDR3 contains 16 residues. V gave up 4 bases and J gave up 0 bases, with 15 bases separating them. The CDR3 nucleotides read TGCGCCAGCAGCAGAGGACAGTCGATTAGCACAGATACGCAGTATTTT. Amino acids: CASSRGQSISTDTQYF.

The CDR3 sequence is CASSYSAHSYEQYF. DNA for the CDR3: TGTGCCAGCAGTTACTCGGCACACTCCTACGAGCAGTACTTC. The chain is built from TRBV6-6 and TRBJ2-7; D not certain. The CDR3 contains 14 residues. Trimming shortened V by 0 bases and J by 0 bases, and 6 bases separated the two germline ends. Germline assignment: CDR1 MNHNY and CDR2 SVGAGI (reference sequence).